This entry lists 12 T cell receptor beta chains sequenced from one sample in a study of T-cell memory formation after mild COVID-19 (dated by TCRdb to the early 2020s). Library construction relied on 5' RACE. The sequencer listed for this sample is Illumina NovaSeq 6000. Starting from the raw public reads, TCRdb applied fastp trimming at Q25, assembled clones with MiXCR and retained in-frame beta chains. Each entry merges the rows of one CDR3 protein and shows their most common DNA and genes. The sample has about 320,000 distinct CDR3 sequences on record, 14% of them singletons. In total, the top ten clones hold over 20% of the sample. The specimen sequenced was PBMCs or a T cell subset sorted from them (not recorded which). These receptors all come from a man between 18 and 35 years old who had mild COVID-19 (a few samples of this study predate the infection). The sample titles of this study are shuffled in the database, so cell type and time point are left out; the donor was told from shared clones.

This clonotype was observed many times. This rearrangement joins TRBV7-9 to TRBJ2-6; 9 nucleotides align to TRBD1. The CDR3 has 18 amino acids. The trim removed 4 bases at V and 0 bases at J, leaving 7 bases unmatched. The germline gives CDR1 SEHNR, CDR2 FQNEAQ (reference sequence). The DNA of the CDR3 is TGTGCCAGCAGCTCGCCGGGACAGGGTCTCTCTGGGGCCAACGTCCTGACTTTC. This translates into CASSSPGQGLSGANVLTF.

In this sample, this clonotype turned up a few times. CDR3 bases: TGTGCCAGCAGTTTAAAGGGAACGGACGGGTACTATGGCTACACCTTC. Its protein product is CASSLKGTDGYYGYTF. The chain combines TRBV27 with TRBJ1-2; D uncertain. The CDR3 runs to 16 residues. V gave up 2 bases and J gave up 3 bases, with 16 bases separating them. Germline CDR1 and CDR2: MNHEY and SMNVEV (reference sequence).

The chain recombines TRBV6-5 with TRBJ2-2, with D maybe TRBD1 (6 bases). This CDR3 contains 14 residues. Germline lookup yields CDR1 MNHEY and CDR2 SVGAGI. V lost 0 bases and J 6 bases, leaving 8 bases between the germline ends. In DNA, the CDR3 is TGTGCCAGCAGTTACTCGTGGGGGCCCGGGGAGCTGTTTTTT. Its translation is CASSYSWGPGELFF.

The chain carries TRBV14 and TRBJ2-7; D gene uncertain. Germline values: CDR1 SGHDN, CDR2 FVKESK. The CDR3 totals 17 residues. V was trimmed by 0 bases and J by 1 base, leaving 16 bases between them. CDR3 protein: CASSQELEESRSYEQYV. In DNA form, the CDR3 reads TGTGCCAGCAGCCAAGAGTTAGAGGAGAGTCGATCCTACGAGCAGTACGTC.

Ten or more counts support this clonotype. The chain has TRBV4-3 and TRBJ2-2, with TRBD1 matching over 7 bases. The germline V gene encodes CDR1 LGHNA and CDR2 YSLEER. The CDR3 is made up of 16 amino acids. The junction had 7 bases not matched to a gene; V was cut back by 4 bases and J by 2 bases. CDR3 sequence (DNA): TGCGCCAGCAGCCGACGGGACAGTCAAAACACCGGGGAGCTGTTTTTT. Its translation is CASSRRDSQNTGELFF.

This chain links TRBV9 with TRBJ2-7, with D possibly being TRBD1 (5 bases). Germline CDR1 reads SGDLS; CDR2 reads YYNGEE. V was pared by 3 bases and J by 0 bases, with 13 bases between. This CDR3 spans 15 amino acids. Written as DNA, the CDR3 is TGTGCCAGCAGCGAAGGACAATCTAACTCCTACGAGCAGTACTTC. Translation: CASSEGQSNSYEQYF.

The chain joins TRBV5-1 to TRBJ2-1; D is possibly TRBD1 (6 bases). The CDR3 is 16 amino acids. The V gene lost 4 bases and the J gene lost 4 bases, with 18 bases spanning the gap. Germline V CDR1 and CDR2: SGHRS, YFSETQ. In nucleotides, the CDR3 is TGCGCCAGCAGCAAGGAGTGGGGGCGATCTTACAATGAGCAGTTCTTC. Protein: CASSKEWGRSYNEQFF.

The rearrangement uses TRBV7-9 and TRBJ2-1, with D perhaps matching TRBD1 (5 bases). Trimming pared 6 bases from V and 6 bases from J, leaving 21 bases between. The CDR3 sequence is 16 residues long. CDR1 is SEHNR and CDR2 is FQNEAQ in the germline V gene (reference sequence). The CDR3 DNA reads TGTGCCAGCAGTCTAAAAGCCCCCAGGGTGGGCAATGAGCAGTTCTTC. Its protein is CASSLKAPRVGNEQFF.

This chain connects TRBV10-3 to TRBJ1-5; TRBD1 might be the D (6 bases). CDR1 ENHRY and CDR2 SYGVKD come from the germline V gene. V was pared by 9 bases and J by 1 base, with 10 bases between. The CDR3 sequence is 13 residues long. This CDR3 is CAMSRGSNQPQHF. In DNA, the CDR3 is TGTGCCATGAGCAGGGGAAGCAATCAGCCCCAGCATTTT.

J is TRBJ1-1 and V is TRBV7-3; TRBD1 matches 7 bases. The ends lost 5 bases at V and 5 bases at J; junction bases unmatched: 8. The CDR3 is made up of 14 amino acids. The germline CDR1 and CDR2 sequences are SGHTA and FQGTGA. The CDR3 region is CASSVQGTGTEAFF. In nucleotides, the CDR3 is TGTGCCAGCAGCGTACAGGGGACGGGTACTGAAGCTTTCTTT.

This clonotype has just one count. The chain uses TRBV7-6 and TRBJ1-2; 7 nucleotides match TRBD1. Looked up from germline, CDR1 is SGHVS and CDR2 is FNYEAQ. With 5 bases clipped from V and 5 bases from J, the junction kept 5 bases outside the gene matches. This CDR3 contains 13 residues. The CDR3 nucleotides read TGTGCCAGCAGCATGACAGGGCTGTATGGCTACACCTTC. This encodes CASSMTGLYGYTF.

This clonotype appeared a single time. V is TRBV7-8 and J is TRBJ1-1, with D uncertain. The CDR3 consists of 15 residues. CDR1 is SGHVS and CDR2 is FQNEAQ in the germline V gene. V was trimmed by 2 bases and J by 1 base, leaving 11 bases between them. CDR3 DNA: TGTGCCAGCAGCTTAATTGGCCAGTCGAACACTGAAGCTTTCTTT. Its translation: CASSLIGQSNTEAFF.